This TCR beta chain was retrieved from a study of early T cells in non-severe SARS-CoV-2 infection. Unique molecular identifier tags were affixed to discrete cDNA molecules. In TCRdb, the 5' RACE reads were re-called with MiXCR into one record per CDR3 protein. The table includes about 30,000 distinct CDR3 sequences, roughly 3.9% detected once. Trimming shortened V by 3 bases and J by 4 bases, and 6 bases separated the two germline ends. The CDR3 has 12 residues. The material sequenced was whole blood. The receptor's source is an adult who was a healthcare worker with PCR-confirmed SARS-CoV-2 infection or an uninfected control (not recorded which). The chain combines TRBV12-3 or TRBV12-4 with TRBJ1-1; unclear D gene. The CDR3 is CASSFWGTEAFF. The CDR3 bases are TGTGCCAGCAGTTTTTGGGGCACTGAAGCTTTCTTT.